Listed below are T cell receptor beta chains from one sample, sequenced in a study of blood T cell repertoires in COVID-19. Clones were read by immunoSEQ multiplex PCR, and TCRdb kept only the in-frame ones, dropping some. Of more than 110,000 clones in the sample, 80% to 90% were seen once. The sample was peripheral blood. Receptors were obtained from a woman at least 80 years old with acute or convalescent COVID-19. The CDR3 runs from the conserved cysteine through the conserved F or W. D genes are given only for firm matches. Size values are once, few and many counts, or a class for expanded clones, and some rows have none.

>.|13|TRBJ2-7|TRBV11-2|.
CASSLGRAYEQYF
TGTGCCAGCAGCTTAGGCAGGGCCTACGAGCAGTACTTC
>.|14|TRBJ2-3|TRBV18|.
CASSPRTSTDTQYF
TGTGCCAGCTCACCACGGACTAGCACAGATACGCAGTATTTT
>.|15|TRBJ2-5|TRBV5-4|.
CASSLGRGAMGTQYF
TGTGCCAGCAGCTTGGGCCGGGGGGCCATGGGGACCCAGTACTTC
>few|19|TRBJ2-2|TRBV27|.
CASSLIGNRQSFNTGELFF
TGTGCCAGCAGTTTAATAGGTAACAGGCAATCCTTCAACACCGGGGAGCTGTTTTTT
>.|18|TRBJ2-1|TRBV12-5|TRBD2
CASGLDRGGSGGFRKQFF
TGTGCTAGTGGTTTGGATAGAGGAGGTAGCGGGGGATTCCGGAAGCAGTTCTTC
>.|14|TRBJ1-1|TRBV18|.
CASSPGAANTEAFF
TGTGCCAGCTCACCAGGAGCAGCGAACACTGAAGCTTTCTTT
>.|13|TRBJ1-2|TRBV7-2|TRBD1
CASSLGTGYGYTF
TGTGCCAGCAGCTTAGGGACAGGTTATGGCTACACCTTC
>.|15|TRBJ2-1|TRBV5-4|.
CASTFGVAADNEQFF
TGTGCCAGCACCTTTGGGGTAGCGGCGGACAATGAGCAGTTCTTC
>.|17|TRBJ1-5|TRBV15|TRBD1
CATSTGTGGKGNQPQHF
TGTGCCACCAGCACCGGGACAGGGGGGAAAGGCAATCAGCCCCAGCATTTT
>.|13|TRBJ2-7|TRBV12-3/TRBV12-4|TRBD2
CASSASGSYEQYF
TGTGCCAGCAGTGCTAGCGGCTCCTACGAGCAGTACTTC
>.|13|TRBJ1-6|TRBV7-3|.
CASSLSQGSPLHF
TGTGCCAGCAGCCTCTCACAGGGATCACCCCTCCACTTT
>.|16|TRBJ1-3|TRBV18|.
CASSPSIQGTGNTIYF
TGTGCCAGCTCACCATCGATACAGGGCACTGGAAACACCATATATTTT
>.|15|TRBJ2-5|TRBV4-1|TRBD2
CASSRGGGVQETQYF
TGCGCCAGCAGCCGGGGCGGGGGAGTCCAAGAGACCCAGTACTTC
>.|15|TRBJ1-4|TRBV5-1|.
CASSSQGTENEKLFF
TGCGCCAGCAGCTCCCAGGGCACGGAAAATGAAAAACTGTTTTTT
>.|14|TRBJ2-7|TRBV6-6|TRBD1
CASSYLTGEDEQYF
TGTGCCAGCAGTTACCTGACAGGGGAGGACGAGCAGTACTTC
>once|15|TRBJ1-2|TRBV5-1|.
CASSPRGGANYGYTF
TGCGCCAGCAGCCCCCGCGGGGGCGCGAACTATGGCTACACCTTC
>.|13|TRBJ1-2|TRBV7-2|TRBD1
CASSPPTGDGYTF
TGTGCCAGCAGCCCCCCCACAGGGGATGGCTACACCTTC
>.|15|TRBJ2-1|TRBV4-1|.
CASSPAGGGGRKQFF
TGCGCCAGCAGCCCGGCGGGTGGGGGGGGGCGAAAGCAGTTCTTC
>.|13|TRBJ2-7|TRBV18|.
CASSPGLEDEQYF
TGTGCCAGCTCACCGGGGCTAGAGGACGAGCAGTACTTC
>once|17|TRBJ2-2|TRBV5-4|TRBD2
CASSGRGGPRDTGELFF
TGTGCCAGCAGTGGGAGGGGAGGGCCGAGAGACACCGGGGAGCTGTTTTTT
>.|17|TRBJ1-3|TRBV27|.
CASSLNAIPNSGNTIYF
TGTGCCAGCAGTTTAAACGCTATCCCAAACTCTGGAAACACCATATATTTT
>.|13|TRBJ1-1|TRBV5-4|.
CASSWFDRPVAFF
TGTGCCAGCAGCTGGTTCGACAGACCCGTAGCTTTCTTT
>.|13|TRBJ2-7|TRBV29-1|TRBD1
CSVARGHIYEQYF
TGCAGCGTTGCCAGGGGGCACATCTACGAGCAGTACTTC
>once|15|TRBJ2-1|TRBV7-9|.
CASTRGALSYNEQFF
TGTGCCAGCACCCGCGGGGCTTTATCCTACAATGAGCAGTTCTTC
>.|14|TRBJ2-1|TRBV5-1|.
CASSLYSSYNEQFF
TGCGCCAGCAGCTTATATAGCTCCTACAATGAGCAGTTCTTC
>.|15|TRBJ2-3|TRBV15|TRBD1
CATSSRDRHTDTQYF
TGTGCCACCAGCAGCCGGGACAGGCACACAGATACGCAGTATTTT
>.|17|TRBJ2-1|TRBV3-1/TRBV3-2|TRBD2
CASSPQPGLAGKYEQFF
TGTGCCAGCAGCCCCCAGCCGGGACTAGCGGGGAAGTATGAGCAGTTCTTC
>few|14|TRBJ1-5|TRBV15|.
CATSRAYSNQPQHF
TGTGCCACCAGCAGGGCTTATTCCAATCAGCCCCAGCATTTT
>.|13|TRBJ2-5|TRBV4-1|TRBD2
CASSQTGGETQYF
TGCGCCAGCAGCCAAACGGGAGGGGAGACCCAGTACTTC
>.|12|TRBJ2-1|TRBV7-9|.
CASSLGGEVEFF
TGTGCCAGCAGCTTAGGGGGCGAGGTGGAGTTCTTC
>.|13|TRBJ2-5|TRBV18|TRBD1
CASSRDRGETQYF
TGTGCCAGCTCAAGAGACAGGGGGGAGACCCAGTACTTC
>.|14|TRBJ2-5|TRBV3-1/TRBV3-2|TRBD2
CASSQRGGPETQYF
TGTGCCAGCAGCCAACGGGGGGGCCCTGAGACCCAGTACTTC
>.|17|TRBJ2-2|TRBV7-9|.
CASSVATGTTNTGELFF
TGTGCCAGCAGCGTAGCCACGGGGACAACGAACACCGGGGAGCTGTTTTTT
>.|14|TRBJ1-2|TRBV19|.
CASSRGGGDYGYTF
TGTGCCAGCAGTCGGGGAGGAGGGGACTATGGCTACACCTTC
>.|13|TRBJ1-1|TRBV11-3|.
CASSFTKLTEAFF
TGTGCCAGCAGCTTTACTAAATTAACTGAAGCTTTCTTT
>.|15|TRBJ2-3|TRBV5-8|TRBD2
CASSLGLAGIDTQYF
TGTGCCAGCAGCTTGGGACTAGCGGGGATAGATACGCAGTATTTT
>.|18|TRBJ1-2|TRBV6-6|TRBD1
CASSRAGGLSTADYGYTF
TGTGCCAGCAGTCGGGCAGGGGGTCTCTCCACGGCGGACTATGGCTACACCTTC
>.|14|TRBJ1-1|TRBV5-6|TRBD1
CASSWTGQGAEAFF
TGTGCCAGCAGCTGGACAGGGCAGGGCGCTGAAGCTTTCTTT
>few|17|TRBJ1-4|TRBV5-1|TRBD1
CASSFGQGVGTNEKLFF
TGCGCCAGCAGCTTCGGACAGGGGGTGGGGACTAATGAAAAACTGTTTTTT
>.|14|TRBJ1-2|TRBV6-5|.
CASSSPDRTYGYTF
TGTGCCAGCAGTTCCCCGGACAGAACCTATGGCTACACCTTC
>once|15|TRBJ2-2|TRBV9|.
CASSVGNSNTGELFF
TGTGCCAGCAGCGTAGGGAATAGCAACACCGGGGAGCTGTTTTTT